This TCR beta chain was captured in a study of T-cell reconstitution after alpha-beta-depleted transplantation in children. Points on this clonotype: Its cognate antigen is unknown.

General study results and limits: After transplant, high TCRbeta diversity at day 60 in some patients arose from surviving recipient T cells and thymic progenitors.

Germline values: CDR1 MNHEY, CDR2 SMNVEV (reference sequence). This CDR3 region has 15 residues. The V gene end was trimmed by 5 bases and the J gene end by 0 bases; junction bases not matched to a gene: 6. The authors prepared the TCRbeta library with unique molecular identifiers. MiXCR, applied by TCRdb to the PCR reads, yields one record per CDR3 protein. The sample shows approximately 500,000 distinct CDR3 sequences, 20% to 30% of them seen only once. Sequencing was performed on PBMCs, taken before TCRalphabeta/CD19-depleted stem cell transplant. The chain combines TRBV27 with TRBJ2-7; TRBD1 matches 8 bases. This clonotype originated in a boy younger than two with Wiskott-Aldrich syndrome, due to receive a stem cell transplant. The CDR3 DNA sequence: TGTGCCAGCAGTAACCGGGACAGGAGCTCCTACGAGCAGTACTTC. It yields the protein CASSNRDRSSYEQYF.